Each of the 31 T cell receptor beta chains below was sequenced from the same sample in a study of blood T cell repertoires in COVID-19. Using immunoSEQ multiplex PCR, the repertoire was profiled, and TCRdb retains in-frame clones only, with some absent. The repertoire consists of 200,000 to 250,000 clones, with approximately 83% occurring once and the leading ten covering over 0.95%. Sequencing used peripheral blood. The receptors stem from a woman in her twenties or thirties with COVID-19, enrolled during active disease.

V and J are TRBV4-3 and TRBJ2-5, with TRBD2 identical over 10 bases. J gave up 5 bases and V 1 base, and 10 bases lay outside the gene matches. Germline CDR1 and CDR2: LGHNA and YSLEER. CDR3 length: 17 residues. The CDR3 DNA reads TGCGCCAGCAGCCAAGGCGAGCGGCTAGCGGGAGTTGAGACCCAGTACTTC. This gives the protein CASSQGERLAGVETQYF.

CDR3: CASSQDRGLYEQYF. CDR3 DNA: TGCGCCAGCAGCCAAGACAGGGGGTTATACGAGCAGTACTTC. V is TRBV4-1 and J is TRBJ2-7; 7 bases align to TRBD1. Germline V lookup: CDR1 MGHRA, CDR2 YSYEKL. This CDR3 is built from 14 residues. After removal of 0 bases from V and 4 bases from J, the junction contained 3 bases not matched to a gene.

This clone was seen more than once but under ten times. This rearrangement joins TRBV28 to TRBJ1-2; 9 bases are shared with TRBD1. The J segment lost 6 bases and the V segment lost 7 bases, leaving 9 bases of the junction unmatched. The CDR3 contains 14 residues. The germline V gene has CDR1 MDHEN and CDR2 SYDVKM. Here the CDR3 reads CASIKTGGTNGYTF. The CDR3 bases are TGTGCCAGCATTAAGACAGGGGGGACGAATGGCTACACCTTC.

This clone ranks as medium-sized. V is TRBV5-1 and J is TRBJ1-5, with D tentatively TRBD1 (6 bases). CDR3 length equals 13 residues. CDR1 is SGHRS and CDR2 is YFSETQ in the germline V gene. The ends were cut back, 2 bases at V and 5 bases at J, with 8 bases in the middle. The CDR3 DNA reads TGCGCCAGCAGCTTTGAGGGGGATCAGCCCCAGCATTTT. Its translation is CASSFEGDQPQHF.

The chain uses TRBV7-2 and TRBJ1-5, with TRBD1 identical over 7 bases. Trimming took 5 bases from V and 11 from J; bases not matched to a gene: 12. From germline, CDR1 is SGHTA and CDR2 FQGNSA. The CDR3 covers 14 residues. CDR3 DNA sequence: TGTGCCAGCAGCCTCGGGACAGTCTTGGGGACCCAGCATTTT. This gives the protein CASSLGTVLGTQHF.

The V call is TRBV28, the J call TRBJ2-7; D is unclear. This CDR3 has 13 residues. Per germline, CDR1 MDHEN and CDR2 SYDVKM. Deletions cut 5 bases from V and 2 bases from J, with 10 bases between. CDR3 nucleotides: TGTGCCAGCAGTAATGAGTTTCCCTACGAGCAGTACTTC. Translating gives CASSNEFPYEQYF.

This chain links TRBV19 with TRBJ2-3; TRBD1 matches 9 bases. V shed 2 bases, J shed 3 bases, and the junction held 6 bases outside the gene matches. CDR1 and CDR2 (germline): LNHDA, SQIVND (reference sequence). This CDR3 comprises 16 residues. CDR3 sequence (DNA): TGTGCCAGTAGTATAAGCGGGACAGGGTATACAGATACGCAGTATTTT. It yields the protein CASSISGTGYTDTQYF.

The rearrangement links TRBV27 to TRBJ2-3; TRBD2 matches 7 bases. CDR1 is MNHEY and CDR2 is SMNVEV in the germline V gene (reference sequence). The CDR3 is 16 residues long. V lost 0 bases, J lost 2 bases, and 5 bases stayed unmatched. The CDR3 reads CASSLSAGVLTDTQYF. CDR3 bases: TGTGCCAGCAGTTTATCTGCGGGAGTGCTCACAGATACGCAGTATTTT.

V gene TRBV5-4 combines with J gene TRBJ1-2; 7 bases agree with TRBD1. The CDR3 is 16 residues long. Trimming at V came to 0 bases and at J to 0 bases, leaving 5 bases not matched to a gene. Germline CDR1 reads SGHNT; CDR2 reads YYREEE (reference sequence). The CDR3 nucleotides read TGTGCCAGCAGCTTGGTTACAGGGGCGACTAACTATGGCTACACCTTC. Translated: CASSLVTGATNYGYTF.

The rearrangement links TRBV19 to TRBJ2-1; no firm D call. Trimming shortened V by 3 bases and J by 4 bases, and 10 bases separated the two germline ends. CDR1 is LNHDA, CDR2 SQIVND, per germline (reference sequence). The CDR3 totals 14 residues. In nucleotides, the CDR3 is TGTGCCAGTAGTATTACAGCCTCATACAATGAGCAGTTCTTC. This encodes CASSITASYNEQFF.

The rearrangement uses TRBV29-1 and TRBJ1-1; a weak D match, TRBD1 (6 bases). In germline, CDR1 is SQVTM, CDR2 ANQGSEA. CDR3 size: 11 residues. CDR3 region: CTGQMNTEAFF. The CDR3 DNA follows: TGCACCGGACAGATGAACACTGAAGCTTTCTTT.

J is TRBJ2-5 and V is TRBV5-1; 12 bases are shared with TRBD2. Trimming took 0 bases from V and 2 from J; bases not matched to a gene: 5. The CDR3 has 17 amino acids. Looked up from germline, CDR1 is SGHRS and CDR2 is YFSETQ. CDR3: CASSLVPGTSGQETQYF. The CDR3 nucleotides are TGCGCCAGCAGCTTGGTACCTGGGACTAGCGGGCAAGAGACCCAGTACTTC.

J is TRBJ2-2 and V is TRBV19, with D hard to call. The length of the CDR3 is 12 residues. Germline V CDR1 and CDR2: LNHDA, SQIVND (reference sequence). With 6 bases removed from V and 7 bases from J, the gap between germline ends came to 9 bases. The CDR3 DNA reads TGTGCCAGTAGCCTCGTCGGCGGGGAGCTGTTTTTT. It encodes CASSLVGGELFF.

This clone was seen a single time. V gene TRBV7-3 combines with J gene TRBJ1-5; D gene ambiguous. The CDR3 has 14 residues. V dropped 1 base and J dropped 8 bases, with 12 bases sitting between them. Germline CDR1 and CDR2: SGHTA and FQGTGA. The CDR3 region has the DNA TGTGCCAGCAGCTTAAAGTGGCAGACTGAGCCCCAGCATTTT. Protein product: CASSLKWQTEPQHF.

The chain combines TRBV19 with TRBJ2-3; 15 nucleotides agree with TRBD2. The V gene end was trimmed by 7 bases and the J gene end by 6 bases; junction bases not matched to a gene: 5. The CDR3 runs to 15 residues. Germline loops: CDR1 LNHDA, CDR2 SQIVND (reference sequence). This CDR3 reads CASTPGLAGGDTQYF. CDR3 DNA sequence: TGTGCCAGTACCCCGGGACTAGCGGGGGGTGATACGCAGTATTTT.

The chain combines TRBV18 with TRBJ2-1; TRBD2 is a possible D gene (5 bases). Looked up from germline, CDR1 is KGHSH and CDR2 is LQKENI. V was clipped by 1 base and J by 8 bases, with 15 bases between them. CDR3 size: 15 residues. The CDR3 region has the DNA TGTGCCAGCTCACCACAGGGAAGAGCGGTGGATGAGCAGTTCTTC. This sequence encodes CASSPQGRAVDEQFF.

V and J are TRBV9 and TRBJ2-7, with a tentative D call TRBD1 (6 bases). V gave up 3 bases and J gave up 0 bases, with 10 bases separating them. The CDR3 contains 14 residues. Germline V gene data show CDR1 as SGDLS and CDR2 as YYNGEE. The CDR3 here is CASSATGNSYEQYF. CDR3 nucleotide sequence: TGTGCCAGCAGCGCGACAGGAAACTCCTACGAGCAGTACTTC.

As to this clone: At the DNA level, this CDR3 is encoded by other sequences in the same sample as well. V and J are TRBV12-3 or TRBV12-4 and TRBJ1-2; 8 nucleotides match TRBD1. V lost 5 bases to trimming and J lost 4 bases; unmatched junction nucleotides: 3. CDR3 length equals 13 residues. For the CDR3, the DNA is TGTGCCAGCAGTCCAGGGGGCGGCTATGGCTACACCTTC. Its translation is CASSPGGGYGYTF.

The genes are TRBV28 and TRBJ1-2; D is undetermined. V lost 4 bases to trimming and J lost 4 bases, with 25 bases between them. CDR3 length equals 18 residues. CDR1 is MDHEN and CDR2 is SYDVKM in the germline V gene. CDR3 sequence reads: CASSSQPSLWSESYGYTF. DNA for the CDR3: TGTGCCAGCAGTTCCCAACCCTCACTATGGTCCGAAAGCTATGGCTACACCTTC.

This clone was seen once. This chain connects TRBV2 to TRBJ2-1, with 12 bases lining up with TRBD2. There are 14 residues in the CDR3. V shed 8 bases and J 10 bases; nucleotides not matched to a gene: 9. The germline CDR1 and CDR2 sequences are SNHLY and FYNNEI. CDR3 protein: CASPRLAGVDEQFF. The CDR3 nucleotides are TGTGCCAGCCCCCGACTAGCGGGGGTCGACGAGCAGTTCTTC.

The genes are TRBV7-8 and TRBJ2-1; the match to TRBD1 covers 11 bases. V lost 1 base to trimming and J lost 2 bases; unmatched junction nucleotides: 13. This CDR3 comprises 20 residues. Germline V gene data show CDR1 as SGHVS and CDR2 as FQNEAQ. CDR3 in amino acids: CASSLGEGQGGLWPYNEQFF. For the CDR3, the DNA is TGTGCCAGCAGCTTAGGTGAGGGACAGGGGGGACTCTGGCCCTACAATGAGCAGTTCTTC.

V and J are TRBV5-5 and TRBJ1-2; 7 bases map to TRBD1. The CDR3 contains 15 residues. CDR1 is SGHKS, CDR2 YYEKEE, per germline (reference sequence). V lost 0 bases to trimming and J lost 2 bases; unmatched junction nucleotides: 4. This chain's CDR3 is CASSLEGAPNYGYTF. The CDR3 DNA is TGTGCCAGCAGCTTGGAGGGGGCACCCAACTATGGCTACACCTTC.

As for this clone: The same CDR3 also results from other DNA sequences found in this sample. CDR3 sequence reads: CASSLGLAGSTDTQYF. In DNA form, the CDR3 reads TGCGCCAGCAGCTTAGGTCTAGCGGGAAGCACAGATACGCAGTATTTT. This chain joins TRBV5-1 and TRBJ2-3; 9 bases line up with TRBD2. Germline assignment: CDR1 SGHRS and CDR2 YFSETQ. V lost 2 bases, J lost 0 bases, and 4 bases stayed unmatched. The CDR3 has 16 amino acids.

The chain carries TRBV28 and TRBJ1-5; D possibly corresponds to TRBD1 (5 bases). V lost 3 bases, J lost 3 bases, and 12 bases lay in between. This CDR3 spans 15 amino acids. Germline V gene sequence: CDR1 MDHEN, CDR2 SYDVKM. CDR3 sequence: CASSFLQGNNQPQHF. Here the CDR3 DNA reads TGTGCCAGCAGTTTCCTCCAGGGTAACAATCAGCCCCAGCATTTT.

This chain uses TRBV7-2 with TRBJ2-4; D possibly corresponds to TRBD2 (5 bases). Trimming removed 4 bases from V and 3 bases from J, with 16 bases in between. The germline V gene has CDR1 SGHTA and CDR2 FQGNSA. The CDR3 is made up of 16 amino acids. The CDR3 protein is CASSSSGLWGKNIQYF. The CDR3 coding sequence is TGTGCCAGCAGCTCGTCCGGACTCTGGGGCAAAAACATTCAGTACTTC. Full variable domain (remainder filled in from reference TRBV7-2 and TRBJ2-4): GAGVSQSPSNKVTEKGKDVELRCDPISGHTALYWYRQSLGQGLEFLIYFQGNSAPDKSGLPSDRFSAERTGGSVSTLTIQRTQQEDSAVYLCASSSSGLWGKNIQYFGAGTRLSVL.

This clone came up once. The CDR3 DNA reads TGCGCCAGCAGCCAATACACAGGTTCCTACGAGCAGTACTTC. This sequence encodes CASSQYTGSYEQYF. The V and J genes are TRBV4-3 and TRBJ2-7; D is perhaps TRBD1 (5 bases). Trimming removed 2 bases at V and 1 base at J, with 9 bases between. The length of the CDR3 is 14 residues. Per germline, CDR1 LGHNA and CDR2 YSLEER.

The rearrangement uses TRBV7-2 and TRBJ1-4, with D possibly being TRBD1 (5 bases). The CDR3 sequence is 15 residues long. CDR1 is SGHTA and CDR2 is FQGNSA in the germline V gene. V shed 2 bases and J shed 7 bases, with 14 bases lying between them. CDR3 DNA: TGTGCCAGCAGCTTATCGGGGGGTGTCCGTGAAAAACTGTTTTTT. Protein: CASSLSGGVREKLFF.

The CDR3 loop is CASSPGLVSYEQYF. CDR3 bases: TGCGCCAGCAGCCCCGGACTAGTATCCTACGAGCAGTACTTC. J is TRBJ2-7 and V is TRBV4-3; 7 bases line up with TRBD2. Germline trimming cut 4 bases from V and 1 base from J; bases unmatched to any gene: 4. The CDR3 runs 14 residues. Germline lookup yields CDR1 LGHNA and CDR2 YSLEER.

The chain is built from TRBV19 and TRBJ2-1; D ambiguous. Germline-derived CDR1 and CDR2 are LNHDA and SQIVND (reference sequence). The CDR3 extends over 14 amino acids. Trimming stripped 1 base from V and 5 bases from J, with 9 bases between. For the CDR3, the DNA is TGTGCCAGTAGTATAGCGGCAGGTAACAATGAGCAGTTCTTC. This gives the protein CASSIAAGNNEQFF.

This sequence joins TRBV7-6 and TRBJ2-3; 10 bases line up with TRBD2. CDR1 and CDR2 from the germline V gene are SGHVS and FNYEAQ. The CDR3 runs 19 residues. Trimming at V came to 3 bases and at J to 0 bases, leaving 12 bases not matched to a gene. CDR3 sequence reads: CASSLGVYSGRFSTDTQYF. CDR3 coding DNA: TGTGCCAGCAGCTTGGGGGTTTATAGCGGGAGGTTCAGCACAGATACGCAGTATTTT. Variable domain in full (rest from reference TRBV7-6 and TRBJ2-3): GAGVSQSPRYKVTKRGQDVALRCDPISGHVSLYWYRQALGQGPEFLTYFNYEAQQDKSGLPNDRFSAERPEGSISTLTIQRTEQRDSAMYRCASSLGVYSGRFSTDTQYFGPGTRLTVL.

V gene TRBV6-2 or TRBV6-3 combines with J gene TRBJ2-2; perhaps TRBD1 as D (6 bases). The CDR3 consists of 17 residues. Trimming removed 0 bases from V and 1 base from J, with 12 bases in between. The germline V gene has CDR1 MNHEY and CDR2 SVGEGT. The CDR3 region has the DNA TGTGCCAGCAGTTACTCGCGGACAGAGTGGAACACCGGGGAGCTGTTTTTT. Its protein is CASSYSRTEWNTGELFF.